This T cell receptor beta chain was recovered during a study of STAT3 mutations in large granular lymphocyte leukemia. Study-wide results and limits: In T-cell large granular lymphocyte leukemia, about half of patients showed multiple immunodominant subclonotypes.

The data were produced by immunoSEQ multiplex PCR, yet TCRdb's version contains in-frame clones alone and is incomplete. The sample consists of around 17,000 clones, about four fifths of them appearing once. After removal of 3 bases from V and 5 bases from J, the junction contained 1 base not matched to a gene. This CDR3 comprises 13 residues. Germline CDR1 reads MNHEY; CDR2 reads SMNVEV (reference sequence). Turning to this clone: Its antigen remains unknown.

The chain uses TRBV27 and TRBJ1-5; 7 nucleotides align to TRBD1. The specimen was peripheral blood mononuclear cells. The source is a man in his fifties or sixties with T-cell large granular lymphocyte leukemia. Some clones in this sample may be carry-over from other donors' samples. The CDR3 DNA reads TGTGCCAGCAGTTTCACAGGGGATCAGCCCCAGCATTTT. Amino acid sequence: CASSFTGDQPQHF.